This T cell receptor (beta chain) was sequenced during a study of T cells in Graves' hyperthyroidism and ophthalmopathy. RNA transcripts yielded amplified TCR beta CDR3 regions. The HTBI primer set served for first-round RT-PCR of the TCR CDR3. TCRdb reprocessed the multiplex PCR reads via MiXCR and lists one record per CDR3 protein. Of 500,000 or so distinct CDR3 sequences in the sample, roughly 17% were seen once. This clonotype was recorded a few times. The sequencing input was blood. The clonotype comes from a young woman with Graves' ophthalmopathy.

The CDR3 is CASSLDKGEQFF. The CDR3 region has the DNA TGTGCCAGCAGCTTGGACAAGGGAGAGCAGTTCTTC. This chain connects TRBV5-5 to TRBJ2-1, with D unclear. The CDR3 runs 12 residues. Per the germline V gene, CDR1 is SGHKS and CDR2 is YYEKEE (reference sequence). The V and J ends lost 0 bases and 10 bases respectively, with 8 bases between them. Filled out from reference TRBV5-5 and TRBJ2-1, the complete variable domain reads DAGVTQSPTHLIKTRGQQVTLRCSPISGHKSVSWYQQVLGQGPQFIFQYYEKEERGRGNFPDRFSARQFPNYSSELNVNALLLGDSALYLCASSLDKGEQFFGPGTRLTVL.